A single sample is the source of the 25 T cell receptor beta chains below, sequenced in a study of cytomegalovirus exposure and HLA in healthy donors (dated by TCRdb to about 2017). The library relied on the immunoSEQ multiplex PCR assay. The multiplex PCR relied on a mix of 60 forward primers for TCR Vbeta segments and 13 reverse primers for TCR Jbeta segments. TCRdb stores this immuneACCESS table with in-frame sequences only. Part of the clones is absent; in the studies checked, under half of the shortfall reflects unresolved V genes, and no reason is known for the rest. The sample records around 200,000 clones, 81% of which are singletons. Around 3.9% of the sample lies in the top ten. Material: PBMCs. The receptors shown here come from a man aged 45-60 years in good health and CMV-seronegative.

V gene TRBV29-1 combines with J gene TRBJ2-7; possibly TRBD2 for D (6 bases). Germline V gene sequence: CDR1 SQVTM, CDR2 ANQGSEA. The CDR3 runs to 12 residues. Trimming removed 7 bases from V and 2 bases from J, with 12 bases in between. The CDR3 protein is CSALSGPYEQYF. The CDR3 region has the DNA TGCAGCGCCCTTAGCGGACCCTACGAGCAGTACTTC.

The chain carries TRBV27 and TRBJ2-1; possible D gene TRBD2, 6 bases. Germline assignment: CDR1 MNHEY and CDR2 SMNVEV (reference sequence). This CDR3 is 15 amino acids long. V was shortened by 2 bases and J by 0 bases, with 8 bases between the two germline ends. CDR3 in DNA: TGTGCCAGCAGTTTACTCGGGAGCTCCTACAATGAGCAGTTCTTC. Residues: CASSLLGSSYNEQFF.

The CDR3 DNA reads as TGTGCCAGCAGTTTATCTCCGGGATCTTACAATGAGCAGTTCTTC. It specifies CASSLSPGSYNEQFF. The J gene is TRBJ2-1, the V gene TRBV27, with D maybe TRBD2 (5 bases). V shed 0 bases and J shed 4 bases, with 10 bases lying between them. CDR3 size: 15 residues. Germline V gene data show CDR1 as MNHEY and CDR2 as SMNVEV (reference sequence).

The V and J genes are TRBV6-1 and TRBJ2-2; TRBD1 matches 7 bases. With 0 bases clipped from V and 6 bases from J, the junction kept 7 bases outside the gene matches. The germline V gene encodes CDR1 MNHNS and CDR2 SASEGT. The CDR3 loop spans 16 amino acids. The CDR3 bases are TGTGCCAGCAGTGAAGCCGGGACAGAAGGGGCCGGGGAGCTGTTTTTT. Protein product: CASSEAGTEGAGELFF.

The genes are TRBV2 and TRBJ1-2; D uncertain. The germline CDR1 and CDR2 sequences are SNHLY and FYNNEI. This CDR3 contains 13 residues. V shed 5 bases and J shed 3 bases, with 10 bases lying between them. Written as DNA, the CDR3 is TGTGCCAGCAGTAGAGAGGCGGACTATGGCTACACCTTC. This gives the protein CASSREADYGYTF.

The rearrangement uses TRBV5-5 and TRBJ2-7; D is unclear. Germline loops: CDR1 SGHKS, CDR2 YYEKEE (reference sequence). The CDR3 is 11 amino acids. V gave up 1 base and J gave up 6 bases, with 5 bases separating them. The CDR3 region has the DNA TGTGCCAGCAGCTTGCTCTCCGAGCAGTACTTC. Its translation: CASSLLSEQYF.

V gene TRBV5-6 combines with J gene TRBJ1-2; 8 bases match TRBD1. The J segment lost 6 bases and the V segment lost 6 bases, leaving 7 bases of the junction unmatched. The CDR3 sequence is 13 residues long. CDR1 SGHDT and CDR2 YYEEEE come from the germline V gene. This CDR3 is CASISGQGHGYTF. The CDR3 DNA is TGTGCCAGCATATCAGGACAGGGCCATGGCTACACCTTC.

To note about this clone: The germline gene is not matched at one end of the junction; a read error may be the cause. The chain uses TRBV7-7 and TRBJ2-5, with 9 bases fitting TRBD2. Germline CDR1 reads SSHAT; CDR2 reads FNYEAQ (reference sequence). The CDR3 runs 15 residues. The CDR3 DNA follows: TGTGCTAGCAGCCAGTCGAGCGGGGGGCCACAGACCCAGTACTTC. This codes for CASSQSSGGPQTQYF.

The chain couples TRBV11-2 to TRBJ2-7; tentative D call: TRBD1 (5 bases). CDR3 size: 14 residues. The V gene lost 1 base and the J gene lost 4 bases, with 11 bases spanning the gap. Germline CDR1 SGHAT, CDR2 FQNNGV. The CDR3 coding sequence is TGTGCCAGCAGCTTAGGGGGCCAACGGTACGAGCAGTACTTC. As protein: CASSLGGQRYEQYF.

The V gene is TRBV15, the J gene TRBJ1-5, with 9 bases that match TRBD1. From germline, CDR1 is LNHNV and CDR2 YYDKDF (reference sequence). With 5 bases clipped from V and 4 bases from J, the junction kept 9 bases outside the gene matches. There are 16 residues in the CDR3. The CDR3 DNA reads TGTGCCACCAGCCGACCGACAGGGGGTATTAATCAGCCCCAGCATTTT. This encodes CATSRPTGGINQPQHF.

Points on this clone: At one boundary the junction diverges from the germline segment, which might be a read error. V and J are TRBV7-7 and TRBJ2-1, with D hard to call. Germline V gene sequence: CDR1 SSHAT, CDR2 FNYEAQ (reference sequence). CDR3 size: 12 residues. The CDR3 is CASSQNGNEQFF. In nucleotides, the CDR3 is TGTGCTAGCAGCCAGAACGGGAATGAGCAGTTCTTC.

The V call is TRBV5-6, the J call TRBJ2-2; 10 nucleotides line up with TRBD2. Germline values: CDR1 SGHDT, CDR2 YYEEEE. J was trimmed by 6 bases and V by 2 bases; bases with no gene match: 4. The CDR3 totals 15 residues. This CDR3 reads CASSLAGGPPGELFF. CDR3 DNA sequence: TGTGCCAGCAGCTTAGCGGGGGGGCCTCCCGGGGAGCTGTTTTTT.

V is TRBV19 and J is TRBJ2-7; 7 bases line up with TRBD1. Germline V gene sequence: CDR1 LNHDA, CDR2 SQIVND (reference sequence). This CDR3 is built from 13 residues. V lost 6 bases to trimming and J lost 5 bases; unmatched junction nucleotides: 7. CDR3 amino acids: CASSGQVPHEQYF. In DNA form, the CDR3 reads TGTGCCAGTAGCGGACAGGTCCCCCACGAGCAGTACTTC.

On this clone itself: At one boundary the junction diverges from the germline segment, which might be a read error. The chain uses TRBV7-9 and TRBJ1-6, with D uncertain. Germline V CDR1 and CDR2: SEHNR, FQNEAQ (reference sequence). The length of the CDR3 is 12 residues. The CDR3 region has the DNA TGTTCCAGCAGCCCCCCGGGGTCACCCCTCCACTTT. Protein product: CSSSPPGSPLHF.

The V gene is TRBV5-1, the J gene TRBJ1-5; D is perhaps TRBD1 (5 bases). V was shortened by 1 base and J by 7 bases, with 12 bases between the two germline ends. Germline-derived CDR1 and CDR2 are SGHRS and YFSETQ. The CDR3 covers 14 residues. The CDR3 nucleotides read TGCGCCAGCAGCTTGTCGGGGGGAGCCCAGCCCCAGCATTTT. Its protein product is CASSLSGGAQPQHF.

The V gene is TRBV10-3, the J gene TRBJ2-3, with 8 nucleotides matching TRBD2. Trimming cost V 4 bases and J 4 bases; bases outside gene matches: 4. The germline V gene has CDR1 ENHRY and CDR2 SYGVKD. The CDR3 contains 14 residues. The DNA for the CDR3 is TGTGCCATCAGTGCTGCGGGGGGTTCAGATACGCAGTATTTT. It codes for CAISAAGGSDTQYF.

This clone was picked up one time. The genes are TRBV13 and TRBJ2-7; 7 nucleotides agree with TRBD2. CDR3 length equals 15 residues. Germline V gene lookup returns CDR1 PRHDT and CDR2 FYEKMQ (reference sequence). The V and J ends lost 1 base and 5 bases, in that order; junction bases with no gene match: 8. CDR3 region: CASSLAGGKGHEQYF. CDR3 DNA: TGTGCCAGCAGCTTAGCGGGAGGAAAGGGCCACGAGCAGTACTTC. Full variable domain (outside the CDR3, taken from reference TRBV13 and TRBJ2-7): AAGVIQSPRHLIKEKRETATLKCYPIPRHDTVYWYQQGPGQDPQFLISFYEKMQSDKGSIPDRFSAQQFSDYHSELNMSSLELGDSALYFCASSLAGGKGHEQYFGPGTRLTVT.

The V gene is TRBV30, the J gene TRBJ2-7, with D perhaps TRBD2 (5 bases). This CDR3 spans 15 amino acids. Trimming pared 0 bases from V and 3 bases from J, leaving 15 bases between. Germline CDR1 and CDR2: GTSNPN and SVGIG (reference sequence). The CDR3 nucleotides read TGTGCCTGGAGTGTCGGACTCGATCGAGACTACGAGCAGTACTTC. Residues: CAWSVGLDRDYEQYF.

CDR3 nucleotide sequence: TGTGCCTGGAGTCTCAGGTCCTATAATTCACCCCTCCACTTT. Amino acid sequence: CAWSLRSYNSPLHF. The chain couples TRBV30 to TRBJ1-6; no firm D call. With 2 bases removed from V and 1 base from J, the gap between germline ends came to 6 bases. The CDR3 is 14 residues long. Germline CDR1 is GTSNPN and CDR2 is SVGIG (reference sequence).

J is TRBJ2-1 and V is TRBV5-6; 8 positions match TRBD2. V trimming: 4 bases; J trimming: 6 bases; junction bases outside the gene matches: 6. Germline CDR1 reads SGHDT; CDR2 reads YYEEEE. The CDR3 runs to 14 residues. CDR3 region: CASSTGLASNEQFF. The CDR3 DNA is TGTGCCAGCAGCACCGGACTAGCAAGCAATGAGCAGTTCTTC.

The V and J genes are TRBV18 and TRBJ1-5; a weak D match, TRBD1 (6 bases). This CDR3 has 15 residues. Trimming took off 4 bases at V and 3 bases at J, with 13 bases between the two ends. CDR1 is KGHSH and CDR2 is LQKENI in the germline V gene. The CDR3, as DNA: TGTGCCAGCTCACAGGGGGACACCTACAATCAGCCCCAGCATTTT. Translation gives CASSQGDTYNQPQHF.

The chain is built from TRBV6-1 and TRBJ1-2; perhaps TRBD1 as D (5 bases). The V end was cut by 6 bases, the J end by 6 bases, with 17 bases between. The CDR3 sequence is 14 residues long. Germline values: CDR1 MNHNS, CDR2 SASEGT. The CDR3 nucleotides are TGTGCCAGCAGGGGTCGACAGCCGCCGGATGGCTACACCTTC. It translates to CASRGRQPPDGYTF.

V gene TRBV28 combines with J gene TRBJ2-1; D is possibly TRBD1 (6 bases). Per germline, CDR1 MDHEN and CDR2 SYDVKM. V lost 6 bases, J lost 6 bases, and 12 bases lay in between. The CDR3 has 13 amino acids. The CDR3 sequence is CASSPQGRNEQFF. CDR3 DNA sequence: TGTGCCAGCAGCCCACAGGGTCGCAATGAGCAGTTCTTC.

The V and J genes are TRBV7-9 and TRBJ1-5; D uncertain. Between the trimmed V and J ends, which lost 8 bases and 8 bases, there was a span of 10 bases. Germline V CDR1 and CDR2: SEHNR, FQNEAQ (reference sequence). The CDR3 spans 11 residues. CDR3: CASGIGEPQHF. The CDR3 DNA follows: TGTGCCAGCGGAATCGGGGAGCCCCAGCATTTT.

This clone was found once. The chain has TRBV6-6 and TRBJ1-4; the D gene is possibly TRBD1 (5 bases). CDR1 and CDR2 from the germline V gene are MNHNY and SVGAGI (reference sequence). Trimming took off 6 bases at V and 0 bases at J, with 14 bases between the two ends. The CDR3 sequence is 16 residues long. In nucleotides, the CDR3 is TGTGCCAGCAGACCCGACAGATTTGCAACTAATGAAAAACTGTTTTTT. This gives the protein CASRPDRFATNEKLFF.